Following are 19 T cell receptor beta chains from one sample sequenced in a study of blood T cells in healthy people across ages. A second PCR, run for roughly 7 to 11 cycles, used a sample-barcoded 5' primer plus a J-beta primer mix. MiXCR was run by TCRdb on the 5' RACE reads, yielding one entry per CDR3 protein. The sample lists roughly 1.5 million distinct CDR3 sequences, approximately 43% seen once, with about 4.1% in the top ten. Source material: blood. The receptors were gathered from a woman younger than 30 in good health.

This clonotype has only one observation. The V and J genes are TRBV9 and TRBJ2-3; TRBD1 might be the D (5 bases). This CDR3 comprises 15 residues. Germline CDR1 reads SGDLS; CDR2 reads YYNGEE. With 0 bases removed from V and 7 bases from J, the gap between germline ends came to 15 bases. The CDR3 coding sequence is TGTGCCAGCAGCGTAGGCCCCCTTCCAGGGAATACGCAGTATTTT. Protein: CASSVGPLPGNTQYF.

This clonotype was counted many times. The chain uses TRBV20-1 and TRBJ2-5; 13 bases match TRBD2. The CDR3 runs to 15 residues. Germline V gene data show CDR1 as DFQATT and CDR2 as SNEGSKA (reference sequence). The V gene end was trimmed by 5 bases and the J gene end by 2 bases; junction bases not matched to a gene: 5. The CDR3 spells CSARGTSGEQETQYF. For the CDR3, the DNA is TGCAGTGCTCGGGGGACTAGCGGGGAACAAGAGACCCAGTACTTC.

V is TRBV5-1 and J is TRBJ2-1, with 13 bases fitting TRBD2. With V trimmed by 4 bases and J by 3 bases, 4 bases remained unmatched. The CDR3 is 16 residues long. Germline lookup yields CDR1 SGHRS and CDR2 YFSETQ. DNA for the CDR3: TGCGCCAGCAGCAGCGGGACTAGCGGGGTCTACAATGAGCAGTTCTTC. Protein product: CASSSGTSGVYNEQFF. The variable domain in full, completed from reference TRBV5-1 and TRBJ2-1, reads KAGVTQTPRYLIKTRGQQVTLSCSPISGHRSVSWYQQTPGQGLQFLFEYFSETQRNKGNFPGRFSGRQFSNSRSEMNVSTLELGDSALYLCASSSGTSGVYNEQFFGPGTRLTVL.

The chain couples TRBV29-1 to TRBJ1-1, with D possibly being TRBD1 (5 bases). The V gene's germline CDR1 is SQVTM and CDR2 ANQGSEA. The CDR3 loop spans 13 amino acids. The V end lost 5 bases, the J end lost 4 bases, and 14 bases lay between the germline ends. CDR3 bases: TGCAGCGTTCGGTGGGGGAGGGGCACTGAAGCTTTCTTT. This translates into CSVRWGRGTEAFF.

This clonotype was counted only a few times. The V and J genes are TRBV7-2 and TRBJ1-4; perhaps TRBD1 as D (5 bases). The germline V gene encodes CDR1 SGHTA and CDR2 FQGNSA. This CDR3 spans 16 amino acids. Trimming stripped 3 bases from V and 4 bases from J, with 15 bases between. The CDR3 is CASSFDPTAYNEKLFF. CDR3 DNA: TGTGCCAGCAGCTTCGACCCGACAGCCTATAATGAAAAACTGTTTTTT.

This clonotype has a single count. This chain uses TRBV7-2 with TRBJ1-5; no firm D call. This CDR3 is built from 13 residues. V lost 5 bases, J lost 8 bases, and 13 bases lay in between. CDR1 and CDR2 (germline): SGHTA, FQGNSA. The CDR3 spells CASSLSGSEPQHF. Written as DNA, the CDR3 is TGTGCCAGCAGCCTCTCTGGAAGCGAGCCCCAGCATTTT. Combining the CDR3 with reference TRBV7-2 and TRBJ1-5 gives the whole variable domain GAGVSQSPSNKVTEKGKDVELRCDPISGHTALYWYRQSLGQGLEFLIYFQGNSAPDKSGLPSDRFSAERTGGSVSTLTIQRTQQEDSAVYLCASSLSGSEPQHFGDGTRLSIL.

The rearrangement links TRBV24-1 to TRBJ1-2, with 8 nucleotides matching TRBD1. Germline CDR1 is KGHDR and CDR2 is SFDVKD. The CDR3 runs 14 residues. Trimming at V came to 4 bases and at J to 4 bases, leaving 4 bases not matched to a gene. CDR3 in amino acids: CATSDLGQAYGYTF. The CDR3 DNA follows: TGTGCCACCAGTGACTTGGGACAGGCCTATGGCTACACCTTC.

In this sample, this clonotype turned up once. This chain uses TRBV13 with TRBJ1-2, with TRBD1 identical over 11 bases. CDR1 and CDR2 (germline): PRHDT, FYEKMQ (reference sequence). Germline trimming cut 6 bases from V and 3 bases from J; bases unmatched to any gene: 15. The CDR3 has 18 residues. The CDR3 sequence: CASSFGERTGGKDYGYTF. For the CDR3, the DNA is TGTGCCAGCAGTTTTGGGGAGAGGACAGGGGGCAAGGACTATGGCTACACCTTC.

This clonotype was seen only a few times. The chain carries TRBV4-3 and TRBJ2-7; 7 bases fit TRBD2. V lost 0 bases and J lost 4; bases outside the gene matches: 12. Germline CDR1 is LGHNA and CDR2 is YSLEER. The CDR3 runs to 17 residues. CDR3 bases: TGCGCCAGCAGCCAAGATAGGTTAGGCGGGAGATCGTACGAGCAGTACTTC. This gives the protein CASSQDRLGGRSYEQYF.

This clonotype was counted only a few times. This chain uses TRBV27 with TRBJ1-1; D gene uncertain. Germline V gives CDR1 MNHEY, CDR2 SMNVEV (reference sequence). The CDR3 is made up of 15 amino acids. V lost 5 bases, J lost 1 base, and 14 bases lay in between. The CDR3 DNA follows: TGTGCCAGCAGTGGAAGATCCCTTAGGAACACTGAAGCTTTCTTT. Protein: CASSGRSLRNTEAFF.

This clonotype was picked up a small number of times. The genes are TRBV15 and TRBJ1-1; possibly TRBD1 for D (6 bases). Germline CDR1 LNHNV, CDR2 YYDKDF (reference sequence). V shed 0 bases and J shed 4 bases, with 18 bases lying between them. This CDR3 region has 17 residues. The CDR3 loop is CATSRDPSGRGSTEAFF. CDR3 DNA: TGTGCCACCAGCAGAGATCCCAGCGGGAGGGGGAGCACTGAAGCTTTCTTT. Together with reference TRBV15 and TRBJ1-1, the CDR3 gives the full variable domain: DAMVIQNPRYQVTQFGKPVTLSCSQTLNHNVMYWYQQKSSQAPKLLFHYYDKDFNNEADTPDNFQSRRPNTSFCFLDIRSPGLGDTAMYLCATSRDPSGRGSTEAFFGQGTRLTVV.

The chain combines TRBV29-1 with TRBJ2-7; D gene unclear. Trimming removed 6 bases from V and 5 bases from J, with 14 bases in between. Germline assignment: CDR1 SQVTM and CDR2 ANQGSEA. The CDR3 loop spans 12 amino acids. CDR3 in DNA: TGCAGCGTCGAACACGTCCCCAACGAGCAGTACTTC. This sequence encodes CSVEHVPNEQYF.

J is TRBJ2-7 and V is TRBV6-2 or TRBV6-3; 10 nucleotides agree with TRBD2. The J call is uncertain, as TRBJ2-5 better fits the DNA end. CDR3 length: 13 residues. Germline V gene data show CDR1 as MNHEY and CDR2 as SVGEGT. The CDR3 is CASSKREGETQYF. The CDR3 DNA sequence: TGTGCCAGCAGTAAGCGGGAGGGGGAGACCCAGTACTTC.

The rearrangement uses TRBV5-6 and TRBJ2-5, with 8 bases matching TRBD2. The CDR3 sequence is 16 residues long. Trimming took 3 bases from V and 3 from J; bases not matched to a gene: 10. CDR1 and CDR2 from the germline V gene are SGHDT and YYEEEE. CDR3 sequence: CASSSPGRAGEETQYF. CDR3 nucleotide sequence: TGTGCCAGCAGCTCACCGGGACGAGCGGGAGAAGAGACCCAGTACTTC. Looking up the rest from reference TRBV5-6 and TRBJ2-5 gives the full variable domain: DAGVTQSPTHLIKTRGQQVTLRCSPKSGHDTVSWYQQALGQGPQFIFQYYEEEERQRGNFPDRFSGHQFPNYSSELNVNALLLGDSALYLCASSSPGRAGEETQYFGPGTRLLVL.

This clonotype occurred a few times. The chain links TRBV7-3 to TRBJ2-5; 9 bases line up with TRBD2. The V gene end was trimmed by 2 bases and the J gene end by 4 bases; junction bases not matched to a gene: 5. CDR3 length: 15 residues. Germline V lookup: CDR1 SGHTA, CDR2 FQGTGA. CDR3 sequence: CASSLLAGDVETQYF. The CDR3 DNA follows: TGTGCCAGCAGCTTATTAGCGGGAGATGTAGAGACCCAGTACTTC. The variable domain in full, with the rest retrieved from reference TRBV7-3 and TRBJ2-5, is GAGVSQTPSNKVTEKGKYVELRCDPISGHTALYWYRQSLGQGPEFLIYFQGTGAADDSGLPNDRFFAVRPEGSVSTLKIQRTERGDSAVYLCASSLLAGDVETQYFGPGTRLLVL.

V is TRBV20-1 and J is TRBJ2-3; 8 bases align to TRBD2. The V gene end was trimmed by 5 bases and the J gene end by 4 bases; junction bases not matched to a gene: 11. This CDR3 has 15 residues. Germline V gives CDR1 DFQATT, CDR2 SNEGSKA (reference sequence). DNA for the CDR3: TGCAGTGCTCATTTAGCGGGGCTGGGGCCAGATACGCAGTATTTT. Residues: CSAHLAGLGPDTQYF.

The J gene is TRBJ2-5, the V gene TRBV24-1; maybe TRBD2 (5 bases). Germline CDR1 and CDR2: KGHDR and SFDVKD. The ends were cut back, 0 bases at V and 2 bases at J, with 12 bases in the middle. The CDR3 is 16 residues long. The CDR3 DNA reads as TGTGCCACCAGTGATTTGTACCCCGGCGGGCAAGAGACCCAGTACTTC. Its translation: CATSDLYPGGQETQYF.

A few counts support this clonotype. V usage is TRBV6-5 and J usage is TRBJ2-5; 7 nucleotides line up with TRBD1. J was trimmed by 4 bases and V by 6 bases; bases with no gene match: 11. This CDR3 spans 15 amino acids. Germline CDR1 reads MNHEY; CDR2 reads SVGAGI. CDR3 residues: CASSLTGLRGETQYF. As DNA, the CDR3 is TGTGCCAGCAGCTTGACAGGGCTACGGGGAGAGACCCAGTACTTC.

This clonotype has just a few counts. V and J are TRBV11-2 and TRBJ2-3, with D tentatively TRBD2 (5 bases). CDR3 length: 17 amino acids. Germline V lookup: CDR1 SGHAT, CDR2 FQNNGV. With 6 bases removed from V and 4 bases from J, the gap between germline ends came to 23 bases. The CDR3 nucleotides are TGTGCCAGCAGGCCACAAGCCGGACTCCCCGGCTCAGATACGCAGTATTTT. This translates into CASRPQAGLPGSDTQYF.